One and the same sample provided the 14 T cell receptor beta chains below, sequenced in a study of metastatic and nonmetastatic thyroid tumors. No patient received treatment before thyroid surgery. MiXCR was used by TCRdb to re-call the PCR reads. The profile covers about 7,300 clones, with around 19% appearing a single time and around 10% taken by the ten largest. The specimen was adjacent normal tissue. Receptors were obtained from a female donor with papillary thyroid cancer or a benign thyroid nodule (not recorded which). Some clones in this sample may be carry-over from other donors' samples.

Within the sample, this clone is medium-sized. The CDR3 spells CSASFGVAGADTQYF. The CDR3 DNA follows: TGCAGTGCTAGTTTTGGGGTAGCGGGAGCAGATACGCAGTATTTT. The V and J genes are TRBV20-1 and TRBJ2-3; 9 bases fit TRBD2. Per the germline V gene, CDR1 is DFQATT and CDR2 is SNEGSKA (reference sequence). V shed 3 bases and J 4 bases; nucleotides not matched to a gene: 8. The CDR3 loop spans 15 amino acids.

The rearrangement uses TRBV3-1 and TRBJ2-7, with a possible D match to TRBD1 (5 bases). In germline, CDR1 is LGHDT, CDR2 YNNKEL (reference sequence). V lost 5 bases and J 7 bases, leaving 15 bases between the germline ends. This CDR3 is built from 13 residues. CDR3 loop: CASSSGLVGEQYF. The CDR3 region has the DNA TGTGCCAGCAGCTCAGGGTTAGTTGGTGAGCAGTACTTC.

The rearrangement links TRBV27 to TRBJ2-6; possible D gene TRBD2, 5 bases. V was clipped by 6 bases and J by 2 bases, with 11 bases between them. This CDR3 has 15 residues. Germline V CDR1 and CDR2: MNHEY, SMNVEV (reference sequence). CDR3 sequence reads: CASRAAAAGANVLTF. In nucleotides, the CDR3 is TGTGCCAGCAGAGCGGCAGCGGCTGGGGCCAACGTCCTGACTTTC. The variable domain in full, with the rest retrieved from reference TRBV27 and TRBJ2-6, is EAQVTQNPRYLITVTGKKLTVTCSQNMNHEYMSWYRQDPGLGLRQIYYSMNVEVTDKGDVPEGYKVSRKEKRNFPLILESPSPNQTSLYFCASRAAAAGANVLTFGAGSRLTVL.

This clone is labeled as medium-sized. This chain connects TRBV4-2 to TRBJ2-1; D is possibly TRBD1 (7 bases). The CDR3 runs to 15 residues. The germline V gene has CDR1 LGHNA and CDR2 YNFKEQ. V lost 0 bases and J 6 bases, leaving 12 bases between the germline ends. The CDR3 DNA sequence: TGTGCCAGCAGCCAAGACCCCCAGGGGGGCAATGAGCAGTTCTTC. Residues: CASSQDPQGGNEQFF.

By frequency in the sample, this clone is medium-sized. V and J are TRBV20-1 and TRBJ2-5; a weak D match, TRBD1 (8 bases). V lost 0 bases and J 2 bases, leaving 19 bases between the germline ends. This CDR3 region has 17 residues. Germline CDR1 DFQATT, CDR2 SNEGSKA (reference sequence). CDR3 protein: CSARDPRQGRGQETQYF. In nucleotides, the CDR3 is TGCAGTGCTAGAGACCCGAGACAGGGGAGGGGGCAAGAGACCCAGTACTTC.

To note about this clone: A junction boundary mismatches the germline segment, possibly from a read error. This chain uses TRBV5-1 with TRBJ1-6; TRBD1 is a possible D gene (6 bases). The CDR3 sequence is 15 residues long. Germline values: CDR1 SGHRS, CDR2 YFSETQ. In DNA form, the CDR3 reads TGCGCCAGCAGCTCTGGCCGCGACAGGAATTCACCCCTTCACTTT. It translates to CASSSGRDRNSPLHF.

This clone came up once. At one end, the junction sequence differs from germline, possibly due to a read error. The rearrangement links TRBV11-2 to TRBJ1-1; no definite D call. This CDR3 spans 14 amino acids. Germline loops: CDR1 SGHAT, CDR2 FQNNGV. The CDR3 reads CASSQVQQNTEAFF. DNA of the CDR3: TGCGCCAGCAGCCAAGTTCAGCAGAACACTGAAGCTTTCTTT. The complete variable domain, with remaining parts taken from reference TRBV11-2 and TRBJ1-1, reads EAGVAQSPRYKIIEKRQSVAFWCNPISGHATLYWYQQILGQGPKLLIQFQNNGVVDDSQLPKDRFSAERLKGVDSTLKIQPAKLEDSAVYLCASSQVQQNTEAFFGQGTRLTVV.

This clone was counted between two and nine times. The chain employs TRBV7-8 and TRBJ2-6; tentatively, D is TRBD1 (5 bases). The CDR3 is made up of 16 amino acids. V lost 1 base and J lost 2, with 9 bases in between. Germline CDR1 reads SGHVS; CDR2 reads FQNEAQ. CDR3 DNA sequence: TGTGCCAGCAGCTTAGACCAGGGTGCTGGGGCCAACGTCCTGACTTTC. Translating gives CASSLDQGAGANVLTF.

Ten or more counts support this clone. The gene calls are TRBV7-2 and TRBJ2-2; weak D call: TRBD1 (6 bases). Germline V gene lookup returns CDR1 SGHTA and CDR2 FQGNSA. This CDR3 contains 15 residues. Trimming left V 4 bases short and J 4 bases short, with 13 bases between. The chain's CDR3 is CASSSGVPGTGELFF. For the CDR3, the DNA is TGTGCCAGCAGCTCAGGGGTCCCGGGCACCGGGGAGCTGTTTTTT.

Judged by abundance, this clone is medium-sized. J is TRBJ2-5 and V is TRBV19, with 11 bases fitting TRBD1. The CDR3 spans 14 residues. V was pared by 4 bases and J by 7 bases, with 5 bases of the junction left unmatched. From germline, CDR1 is LNHDA and CDR2 SQIVND (reference sequence). Here the CDR3 reads CASSTDRGPGTQYF. The CDR3 bases are TGTGCCAGTAGTACGGACAGGGGGCCGGGGACCCAGTACTTC. Supplemented by reference TRBV19 and TRBJ2-5, the full variable domain reads DGGITQSPKYLFRKEGQNVTLSCEQNLNHDAMYWYRQDPGQGLRLIYYSQIVNDFQKGDIAEGYSVSREKKESFPLTVTSAQKNPTAFYLCASSTDRGPGTQYFGPGTRLLVL.

The chain links TRBV30 to TRBJ2-1, with TRBD2 matching 12 bases. The CDR3 is made up of 14 amino acids. Germline trimming cut 4 bases from V and 8 bases from J; bases unmatched to any gene: 6. The germline V gene encodes CDR1 GTSNPN and CDR2 SVGIG (reference sequence). The CDR3 DNA is TGTGCCTGGAATCTCCTAGCGGGAGGGGATGAGCAGTTCTTC. Its protein is CAWNLLAGGDEQFF.

This clone is medium-sized within its sample. The chain joins TRBV30 to TRBJ2-3; 10 nucleotides line up with TRBD1. This CDR3 contains 14 residues. Germline lookup yields CDR1 GTSNPN and CDR2 SVGIG (reference sequence). With 3 bases clipped from V and 4 bases from J, the junction kept 4 bases outside the gene matches. The CDR3 DNA reads as TGTGCCTGGAGCGCGACAGGGGGCGCAGATACGCAGTATTTT. It codes for CAWSATGGADTQYF.

By its share, this clone is medium-sized. At one of its ends the junction is not consistent with the germline gene, which may arise from a read error. V gene TRBV5-6 combines with J gene TRBJ2-5; D possibly corresponds to TRBD2 (6 bases). Germline assignment: CDR1 SGHDT and CDR2 YYEEEE. CDR3 size: 15 residues. CDR3 nucleotide sequence: TGTGCCAGCAGCTGGGAGCGGGCCGACCAGGAGACCCAGTACTTC. It encodes CASSWERADQETQYF.

With respect to this clone: Just one base apart from a much larger clone, this may be a read error. The rearrangement uses TRBV19 and TRBJ2-4; weak D call: TRBD2 (5 bases). Germline CDR1 reads LNHDA; CDR2 reads SQIVND (reference sequence). The CDR3 length is 12 residues. CDR3 sequence: CAGSAGRGKEYF. CDR3 nucleotides: TGTGCCGGTAGTGCAGGACGGGGTAAAGAATACTTC.